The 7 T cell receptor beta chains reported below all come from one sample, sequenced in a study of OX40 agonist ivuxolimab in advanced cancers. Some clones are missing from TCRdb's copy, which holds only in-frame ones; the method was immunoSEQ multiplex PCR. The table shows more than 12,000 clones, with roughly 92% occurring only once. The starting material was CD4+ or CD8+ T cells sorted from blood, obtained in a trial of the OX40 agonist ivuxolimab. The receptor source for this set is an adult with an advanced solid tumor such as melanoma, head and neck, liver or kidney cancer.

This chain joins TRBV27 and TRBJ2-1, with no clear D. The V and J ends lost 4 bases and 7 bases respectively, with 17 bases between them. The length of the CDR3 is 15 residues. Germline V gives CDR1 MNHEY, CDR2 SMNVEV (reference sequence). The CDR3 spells CASSSIVGIRNEQFF. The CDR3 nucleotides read TGTGCCAGCAGTTCCATAGTAGGTATACGGAATGAGCAGTTCTTC.

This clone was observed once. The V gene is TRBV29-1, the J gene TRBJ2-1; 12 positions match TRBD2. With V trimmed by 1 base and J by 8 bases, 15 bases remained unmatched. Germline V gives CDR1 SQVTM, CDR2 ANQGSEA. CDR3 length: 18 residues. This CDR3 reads CSVEVITSGLAGMYEQFF. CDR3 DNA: TGCAGCGTTGAAGTGATCACCTCTGGACTAGCGGGAATGTATGAGCAGTTCTTC.

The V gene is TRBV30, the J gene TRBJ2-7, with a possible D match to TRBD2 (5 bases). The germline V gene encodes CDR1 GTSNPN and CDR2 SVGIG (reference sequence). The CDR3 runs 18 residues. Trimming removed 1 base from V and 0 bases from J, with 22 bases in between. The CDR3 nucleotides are TGTGCCTGGAGTGCACGCGTTCGGGGTTGGGGAAGCTCCTACGAGCAGTACTTC. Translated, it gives CAWSARVRGWGSSYEQYF.

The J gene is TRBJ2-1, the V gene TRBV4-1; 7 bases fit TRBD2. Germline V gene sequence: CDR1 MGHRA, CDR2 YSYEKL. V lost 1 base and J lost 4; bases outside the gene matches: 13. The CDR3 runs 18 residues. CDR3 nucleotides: TGCGCCAGCAGCCAAGCTTTTCCCCCCGGGGGGTGGTACAATGAGCAGTTCTTC. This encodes CASSQAFPPGGWYNEQFF.

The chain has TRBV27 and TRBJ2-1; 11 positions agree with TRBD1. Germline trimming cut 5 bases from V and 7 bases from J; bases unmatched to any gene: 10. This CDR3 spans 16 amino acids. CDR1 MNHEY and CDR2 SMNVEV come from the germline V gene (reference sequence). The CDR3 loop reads CASSLRPGQGGNEQFF. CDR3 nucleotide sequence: TGTGCCAGCAGTCTCCGACCGGGACAGGGGGGGAATGAGCAGTTCTTC.

For the CDR3, the DNA is TGTGCCAGCAGTTTGGGACAGGGCGGCTATGGCTACACCTTC. It codes for CASSLGQGGYGYTF. V gene TRBV27 combines with J gene TRBJ1-2, with TRBD1 identical over 9 bases. In germline, CDR1 is MNHEY, CDR2 SMNVEV (reference sequence). V shed 3 bases and J 4 bases; nucleotides not matched to a gene: 3. The CDR3 has 14 residues.

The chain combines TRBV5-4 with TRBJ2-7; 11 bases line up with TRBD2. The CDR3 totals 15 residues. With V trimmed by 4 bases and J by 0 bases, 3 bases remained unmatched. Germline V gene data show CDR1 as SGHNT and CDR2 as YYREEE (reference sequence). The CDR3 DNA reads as TGTGCCAGCAGCATGACTAGCGGGGCCTCCTACGAGCAGTACTTC. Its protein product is CASSMTSGASYEQYF.